A single sample gave rise to the 4 T cell receptor beta chains below, sequenced in a study of T cells in Graves' hyperthyroidism and ophthalmopathy. Template material for amplifying TCR beta CDR3 regions consisted of RNA transcripts. HTBI primers were used for first-round RT-PCR of the TCR CDR3. MiXCR, run by TCRdb on the multiplex PCR reads, gives a single entry per CDR3 protein. The data show around 300,000 distinct CDR3 sequences, roughly 15% seen once. Sequencing was performed on blood. These receptors were collected from a middle-aged woman with Graves' hyperthyroidism.

The chain has TRBV4-1 and TRBJ1-2, with unresolved D. Germline lookup yields CDR1 MGHRA and CDR2 YSYEKL. V was cut by 0 bases and J by 4 bases, with 9 bases left in between. The CDR3 consists of 14 residues. The CDR3 protein is CASSQEAIIYGYTF. CDR3 nucleotides: TGCGCCAGCAGCCAAGAGGCGATTATCTATGGCTACACCTTC.

This clonotype was seen many times. The J gene is TRBJ2-5, the V gene TRBV11-2, with D perhaps TRBD2 (6 bases). There are 18 residues in the CDR3. The germline V and J ends were trimmed by 2 bases and 0 bases, with 19 bases remaining between them. Germline V CDR1 and CDR2: SGHAT, FQNNGV. CDR3 coding DNA: TGTGCCAGCAGCTTACCCCAACCGGGCCTAGCGTACCAAGAGACCCAGTACTTC. It translates to CASSLPQPGLAYQETQYF.

This clonotype was recorded many times. This chain uses TRBV19 with TRBJ2-2; D is uncertain. The CDR3 length is 11 residues. The V gene's germline CDR1 is LNHDA and CDR2 SQIVND (reference sequence). The V gene lost 5 bases and the J gene lost 7 bases, with 5 bases spanning the gap. In nucleotides, the CDR3 is TGTGCCAGTAGTGTTGTCGGGGAGCTGTTTTTT. It specifies CASSVVGELFF.

This clonotype was recorded many times. V usage is TRBV7-2 and J usage is TRBJ2-7; no firm D call. Germline CDR1 reads SGHTA; CDR2 reads FQGNSA. The V end lost 5 bases, the J end lost 0 bases, and 17 bases lay between the germline ends. The CDR3 loop spans 16 amino acids. DNA for the CDR3: TGTGCCAGCAGCCCCAAGAATCAACGTAGCTCCTACGAGCAGTACTTC. Translated: CASSPKNQRSSYEQYF.